Presented here are 6 T cell receptor beta chains from one specimen sequenced in a study of blood T cells in healthy people across ages. A sample-barcoded 5' primer and a J-beta primer mix were used in a second PCR of roughly 6 to 11 cycles. TCRdb reanalysed the 5' RACE reads using MiXCR and keeps one entry per CDR3 protein. Among about 930,000 distinct CDR3 sequences listed, 25% to 30% were seen once. This sample also appeared in a second study, on T cells of mothers and their children.

Sample: blood. These TCRs come from a woman aged 40-49 years in good health.

This clonotype was detected many times. The J gene is TRBJ2-5, the V gene TRBV6-5; D remains unclear. CDR1 MNHEY and CDR2 SVGAGI come from the germline V gene. CDR3 length: 12 residues. Trimming removed 6 bases from V and 5 bases from J, with 10 bases in between. The CDR3 region has the DNA TGTGCCAGCAGGTCAATTGGGGAGACCCAGTACTTC. Translated: CASRSIGETQYF.

This clonotype was recorded a few times. V gene TRBV15 combines with J gene TRBJ2-7, with 9 positions matching TRBD2. V trimming: 3 bases; J trimming: 4 bases; junction bases outside the gene matches: 4. CDR1 LNHNV and CDR2 YYDKDF come from the germline V gene (reference sequence). CDR3 length: 14 amino acids. CDR3: CATSSRLAGYEQYF. The DNA of the CDR3 is TGTGCCACCAGCAGTAGGCTAGCGGGGTACGAGCAGTACTTC.

With regard to this clonotype: The germline gene is not matched at one end of the junction; a read error may be the cause. This sequence joins TRBV7-9 and TRBJ2-5; TRBD2 matches at 15 bases. Germline V lookup: CDR1 SEHNR, CDR2 FQNEAQ (reference sequence). CDR3 size: 18 residues. The CDR3 DNA is TGTGCCCGCAGCCGGGGACTAGCGGGGGGCGGGGGGCAAGAGACCCAGTACTTC. It encodes CARSRGLAGGGGQETQYF.

This clonotype was detected a few times. V and J are TRBV28 and TRBJ1-1, with a possible D match to TRBD1 (6 bases). This CDR3 is 14 amino acids long. Germline V gives CDR1 MDHEN, CDR2 SYDVKM. V lost 4 bases to trimming and J lost 0 bases, with 9 bases between them. In DNA form, the CDR3 reads TGTGCCAGCAGTTATCAGGGGTTGAACACTGAAGCTTTCTTT. This sequence encodes CASSYQGLNTEAFF. The full variable domain, with the rest looked up from reference TRBV28 and TRBJ1-1, is DVKVTQSSRYLVKRTGEKVFLECVQDMDHENMFWYRQDPGLGLRLIYFSYDVKMKEKGDIPEGYSVSREKKERFSLILESASTNQTSMYLCASSYQGLNTEAFFGQGTRLTVV.

This clonotype was observed once. At one end the junction does not follow the germline gene, possibly because of a read error. V usage is TRBV5-1 and J usage is TRBJ1-2; possible D gene TRBD1, 5 bases. The CDR3 extends over 16 amino acids. CDR1 and CDR2 (germline): SGHRS, YFSETQ. The CDR3 sequence is CTSSLARQGPKDGYTF. The CDR3, as DNA: TGCACCAGCAGCTTGGCCAGGCAGGGACCTAAGGATGGCTACACCTTC. The variable domain in full, completed from reference TRBV5-1 and TRBJ1-2, reads KAGVTQTPRYLIKTRGQQVTLSCSPISGHRSVSWYQQTPGQGLQFLFEYFSETQRNKGNFPGRFSGRQFSNSRSEMNVSTLELGDSALYLCTSSLARQGPKDGYTFGSGTRLTVV.

This chain uses TRBV27 with TRBJ2-3; 13 nucleotides align to TRBD2. J gave up 0 bases and V 6 bases, and 9 bases lay outside the gene matches. There are 18 residues in the CDR3. CDR1 and CDR2 (germline): MNHEY, SMNVEV (reference sequence). CDR3 nucleotides: TGTGCCAGCAGGGGACTGACTAGCGGGGGGACTAGCACAGATACGCAGTATTTT. Residues: CASRGLTSGGTSTDTQYF.